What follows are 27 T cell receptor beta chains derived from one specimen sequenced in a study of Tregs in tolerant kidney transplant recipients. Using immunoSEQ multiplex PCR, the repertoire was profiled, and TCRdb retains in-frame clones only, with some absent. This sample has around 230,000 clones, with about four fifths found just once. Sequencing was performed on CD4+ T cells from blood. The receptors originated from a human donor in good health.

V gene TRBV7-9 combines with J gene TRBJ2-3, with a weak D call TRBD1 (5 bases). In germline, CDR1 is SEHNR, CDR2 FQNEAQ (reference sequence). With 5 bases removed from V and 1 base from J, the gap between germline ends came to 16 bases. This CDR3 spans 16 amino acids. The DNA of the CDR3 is TGTGCCAGCAGCCCCGGTTGGGCAGGGCGCACAGATACGCAGTATTTT. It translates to CASSPGWAGRTDTQYF.

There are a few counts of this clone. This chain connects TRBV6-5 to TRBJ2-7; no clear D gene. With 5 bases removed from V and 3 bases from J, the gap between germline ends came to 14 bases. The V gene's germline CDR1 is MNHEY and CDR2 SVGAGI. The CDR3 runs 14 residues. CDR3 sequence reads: CASSEMGRNYEQYF. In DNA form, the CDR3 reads TGTGCCAGCAGTGAAATGGGCAGAAACTACGAGCAGTACTTC.

CDR3 region: CATGTGRSSYEQYF. DNA for the CDR3: TGTGCCACCGGGACAGGGCGCTCCTCCTACGAGCAGTACTTC. The rearrangement links TRBV15 to TRBJ2-7, with 9 nucleotides matching TRBD1. From germline, CDR1 is LNHNV and CDR2 YYDKDF (reference sequence). The CDR3 is 14 amino acids. V shed 8 bases, J shed 0 bases, and the junction held 5 bases outside the gene matches. The full variable domain, with the rest looked up from reference TRBV15 and TRBJ2-7, is DAMVIQNPRYQVTQFGKPVTLSCSQTLNHNVMYWYQQKSSQAPKLLFHYYDKDFNNEADTPDNFQSRRPNTSFCFLDIRSPGLGDTAMYLCATGTGRSSYEQYFGPGTRLTVT.

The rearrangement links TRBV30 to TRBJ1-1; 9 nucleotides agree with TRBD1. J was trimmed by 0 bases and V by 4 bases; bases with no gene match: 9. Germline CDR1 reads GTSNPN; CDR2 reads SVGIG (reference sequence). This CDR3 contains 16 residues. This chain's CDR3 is CAWTLSGTGMNTEAFF. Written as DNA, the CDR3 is TGTGCCTGGACCCTTTCAGGGACAGGGATGAACACTGAAGCTTTCTTT.

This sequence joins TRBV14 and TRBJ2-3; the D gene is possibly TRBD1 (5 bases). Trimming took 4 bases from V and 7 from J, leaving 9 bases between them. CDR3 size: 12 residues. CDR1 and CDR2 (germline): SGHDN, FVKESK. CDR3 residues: CASSPQGYTQYF. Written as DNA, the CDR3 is TGTGCCAGCAGCCCTCAGGGATATACGCAGTATTTT.

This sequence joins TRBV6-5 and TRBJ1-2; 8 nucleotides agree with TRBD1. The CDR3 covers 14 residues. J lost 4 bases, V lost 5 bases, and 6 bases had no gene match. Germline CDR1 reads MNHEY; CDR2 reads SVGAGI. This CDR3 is CASSLTQGAYGYTF. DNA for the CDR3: TGTGCCAGCAGTCTAACTCAGGGGGCCTATGGCTACACCTTC.

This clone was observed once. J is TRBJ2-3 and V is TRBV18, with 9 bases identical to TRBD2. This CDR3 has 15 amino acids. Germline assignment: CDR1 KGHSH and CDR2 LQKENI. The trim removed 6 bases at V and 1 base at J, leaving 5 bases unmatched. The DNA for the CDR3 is TGTGCCAGCTCGCCTAGCGGGAAAGGCACAGATACGCAGTATTTT. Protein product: CASSPSGKGTDTQYF.

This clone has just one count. This CDR3 reads CASSLGPDRGRKNIQYF. CDR3 DNA: TGTGCCAGCAGCTTAGGCCCCGACAGGGGCCGCAAAAACATTCAGTACTTC. This chain joins TRBV7-9 and TRBJ2-4; 8 positions agree with TRBD1. Germline loops: CDR1 SEHNR, CDR2 FQNEAQ (reference sequence). This CDR3 is built from 17 residues. The ends lost 1 base at V and 3 bases at J; junction bases unmatched: 8.

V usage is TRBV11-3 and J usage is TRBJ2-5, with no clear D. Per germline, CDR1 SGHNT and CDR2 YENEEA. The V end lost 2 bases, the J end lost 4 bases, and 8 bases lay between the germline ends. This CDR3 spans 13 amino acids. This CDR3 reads CASSLSSGETQYF. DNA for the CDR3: TGTGCCAGCAGCTTAAGTTCGGGAGAGACCCAGTACTTC. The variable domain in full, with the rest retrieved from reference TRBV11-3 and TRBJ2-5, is EAGVVQSPRYKIIEKKQPVAFWCNPISGHNTLYWYLQNLGQGPELLIRYENEEAVDDSQLPKDRFSAERLKGVDSTLKIQPAELGDSAVYLCASSLSSGETQYFGPGTRLLVL.

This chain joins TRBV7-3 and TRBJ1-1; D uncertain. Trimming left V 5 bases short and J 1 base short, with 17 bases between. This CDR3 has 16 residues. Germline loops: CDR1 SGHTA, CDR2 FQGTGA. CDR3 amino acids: CASSRYGRSGNTEAFF. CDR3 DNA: TGTGCCAGCAGCCGATACGGCAGGTCCGGGAACACTGAAGCTTTCTTT. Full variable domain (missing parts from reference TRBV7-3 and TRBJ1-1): GAGVSQTPSNKVTEKGKYVELRCDPISGHTALYWYRQSLGQGPEFLIYFQGTGAADDSGLPNDRFFAVRPEGSVSTLKIQRTERGDSAVYLCASSRYGRSGNTEAFFGQGTRLTVV.

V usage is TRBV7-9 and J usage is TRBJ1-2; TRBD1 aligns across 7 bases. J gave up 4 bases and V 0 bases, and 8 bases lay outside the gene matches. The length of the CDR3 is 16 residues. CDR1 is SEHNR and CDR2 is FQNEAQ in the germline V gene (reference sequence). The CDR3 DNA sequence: TGTGCCAGCAGCTTAGCCTTGCAGGGGGAATCCTATGGCTACACCTTC. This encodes CASSLALQGESYGYTF.

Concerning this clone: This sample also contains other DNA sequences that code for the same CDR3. CDR3 protein: CASSPDRSSYEQYF. In DNA, the CDR3 is TGTGCCAGCTCACCGGACAGATCCTCCTACGAGCAGTACTTC. The chain uses TRBV18 and TRBJ2-7; weak D call: TRBD1 (6 bases). This CDR3 spans 14 amino acids. The germline V gene encodes CDR1 KGHSH and CDR2 LQKENI. Trimming cost V 3 bases and J 0 bases, with 9 bases left between them.

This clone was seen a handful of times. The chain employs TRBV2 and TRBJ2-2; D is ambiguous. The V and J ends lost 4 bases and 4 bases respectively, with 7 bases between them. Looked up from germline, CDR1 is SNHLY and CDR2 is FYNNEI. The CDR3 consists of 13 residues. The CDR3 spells CASSARATGELFF. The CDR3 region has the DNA TGTGCCAGCAGTGCCCGGGCCACCGGGGAGCTGTTTTTT.

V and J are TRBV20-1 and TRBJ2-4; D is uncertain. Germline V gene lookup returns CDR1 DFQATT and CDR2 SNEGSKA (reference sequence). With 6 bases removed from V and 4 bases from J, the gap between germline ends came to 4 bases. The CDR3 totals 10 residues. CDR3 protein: CSASKNIQYF. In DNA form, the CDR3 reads TGCAGTGCCTCGAAAAACATTCAGTACTTC.

CDR3 DNA sequence: TGTGCCAGCAGCTTTTCAGGGCAAGAGACCCAGTACTTC. Translated: CASSFSGQETQYF. The V call is TRBV7-9, the J call TRBJ2-5; a possible D gene is TRBD1 (5 bases). Trimming pared 3 bases from V and 2 bases from J, leaving 7 bases between. The CDR3 is made up of 13 amino acids. Per the germline V gene, CDR1 is SEHNR and CDR2 is FQNEAQ (reference sequence).

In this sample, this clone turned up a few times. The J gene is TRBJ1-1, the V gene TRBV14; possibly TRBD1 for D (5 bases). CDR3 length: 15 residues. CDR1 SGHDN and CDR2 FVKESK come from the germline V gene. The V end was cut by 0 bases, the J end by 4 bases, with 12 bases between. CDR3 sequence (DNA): TGTGCCAGCAGCCAAGATTACCCAGGGTTCACTGAAGCTTTCTTT. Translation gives CASSQDYPGFTEAFF.

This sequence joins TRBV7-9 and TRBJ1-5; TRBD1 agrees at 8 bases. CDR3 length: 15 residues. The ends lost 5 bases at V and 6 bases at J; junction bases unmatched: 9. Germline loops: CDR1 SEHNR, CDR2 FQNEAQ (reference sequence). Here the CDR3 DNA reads TGTGCCAGCAGCCAAGGGGACAGGAAGGTTCAGCCCCAGCATTTT. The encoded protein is CASSQGDRKVQPQHF.

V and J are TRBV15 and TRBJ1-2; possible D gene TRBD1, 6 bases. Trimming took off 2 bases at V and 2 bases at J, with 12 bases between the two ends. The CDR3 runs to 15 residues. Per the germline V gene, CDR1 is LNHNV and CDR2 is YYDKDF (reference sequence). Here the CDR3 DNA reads TGTGCCACCAGCAGACCCTCGACAGGAAACTATGGCTACACCTTC. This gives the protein CATSRPSTGNYGYTF.

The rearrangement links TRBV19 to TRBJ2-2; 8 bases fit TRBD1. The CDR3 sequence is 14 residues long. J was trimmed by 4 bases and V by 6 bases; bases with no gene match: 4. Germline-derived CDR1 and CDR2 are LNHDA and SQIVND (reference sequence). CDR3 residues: CASRFQGATGELFF. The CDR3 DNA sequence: TGTGCCAGTAGATTCCAGGGGGCCACCGGGGAGCTGTTTTTT.

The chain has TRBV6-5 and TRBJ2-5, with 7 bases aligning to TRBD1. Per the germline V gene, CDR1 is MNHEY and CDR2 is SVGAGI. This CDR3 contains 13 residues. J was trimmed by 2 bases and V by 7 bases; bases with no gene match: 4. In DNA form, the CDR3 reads TGTGCCAGCATTCGGACAGGTCAAGAGACCCAGTACTTC. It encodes CASIRTGQETQYF.

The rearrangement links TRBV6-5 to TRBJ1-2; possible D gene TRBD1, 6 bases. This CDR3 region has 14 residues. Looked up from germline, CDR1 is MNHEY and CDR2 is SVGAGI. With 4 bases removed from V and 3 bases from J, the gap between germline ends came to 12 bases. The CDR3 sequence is CASSSGGQDYGYTF. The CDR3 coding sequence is TGTGCCAGCAGTTCCGGGGGCCAGGACTATGGCTACACCTTC.

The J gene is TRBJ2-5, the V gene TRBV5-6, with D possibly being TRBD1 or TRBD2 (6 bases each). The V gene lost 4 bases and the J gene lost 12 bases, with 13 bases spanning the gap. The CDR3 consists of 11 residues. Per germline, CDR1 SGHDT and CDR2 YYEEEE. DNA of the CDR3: TGTGCCAGCAGCCAGAGGGGGGCGGAGTACTTC. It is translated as CASSQRGAEYF.

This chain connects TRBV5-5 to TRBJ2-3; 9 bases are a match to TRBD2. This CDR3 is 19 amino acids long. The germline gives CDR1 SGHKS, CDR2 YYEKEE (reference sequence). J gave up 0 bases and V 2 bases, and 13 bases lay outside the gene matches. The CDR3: CASSFSLSGGTPSTDTQYF. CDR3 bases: TGTGCCAGCAGCTTCTCCCTGAGCGGGGGGACCCCTAGCACAGATACGCAGTATTTT.

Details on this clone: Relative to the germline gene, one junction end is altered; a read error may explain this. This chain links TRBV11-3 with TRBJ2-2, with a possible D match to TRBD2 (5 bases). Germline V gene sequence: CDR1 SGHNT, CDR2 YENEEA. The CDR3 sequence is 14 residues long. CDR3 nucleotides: TGTGCCAGCAGCTTAAACATGGGTGCCGGGAAGCTGTTTTTT. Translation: CASSLNMGAGKLFF.

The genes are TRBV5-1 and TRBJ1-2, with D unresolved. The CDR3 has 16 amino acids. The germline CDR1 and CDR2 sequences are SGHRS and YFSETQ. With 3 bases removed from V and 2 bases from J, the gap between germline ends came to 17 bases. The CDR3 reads CASSSGSLTLNYGYTF. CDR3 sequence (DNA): TGCGCCAGCAGCTCGGGTTCGTTGACTTTAAACTATGGCTACACCTTC.

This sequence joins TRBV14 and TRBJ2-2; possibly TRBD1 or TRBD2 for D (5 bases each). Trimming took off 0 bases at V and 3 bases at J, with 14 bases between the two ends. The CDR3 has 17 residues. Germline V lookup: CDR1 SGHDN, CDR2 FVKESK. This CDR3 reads CASSQDGGRPYTGELFF. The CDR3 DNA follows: TGTGCCAGCAGCCAAGATGGGGGACGGCCCTACACCGGGGAGCTGTTTTTT.

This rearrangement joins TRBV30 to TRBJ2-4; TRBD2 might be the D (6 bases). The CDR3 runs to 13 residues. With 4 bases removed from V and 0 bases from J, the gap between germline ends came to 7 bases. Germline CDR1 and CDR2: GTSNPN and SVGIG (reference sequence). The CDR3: CAWMGGAKNIQYF. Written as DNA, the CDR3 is TGTGCCTGGATGGGGGGAGCCAAAAACATTCAGTACTTC.